This TCR beta chain originates from a study of breast tumors, draining lymph nodes, adjacent tissues. General study points: Tumor repertoires ranked between lymph nodes and nontumor tissue in diversity, with V and J gene preferences. Luminal-like breast cancer showed significantly greater tumor-nontumor repertoire similarity than basal-like breast cancer did. That most tumor T cells come from lymph nodes remained unproven.

Ten or more counts support this clonotype. Its cognate antigen is unknown. Samples came from axillary lymph nodes draining the breast cancer. CDR3 size: 14 residues. Trimming pared 1 base from V and 4 bases from J, leaving 10 bases between. Germline V gives CDR1 SEHNR, CDR2 FQNEAQ (reference sequence). One entry per CDR3 protein, called by TCRdb with MiXCR from the multiplex PCR reads. The profile covers around 300,000 distinct CDR3 sequences, with about 33% appearing a single time and 1.1% taken by the ten largest. The sequence derives from a female donor with breast cancer. Some clones in this sample may be carry-over from other donors' samples. The V call is TRBV7-9, the J call TRBJ2-5, with TRBD2 as a possible D gene (6 bases). The source material was axillary lymph node tissue. The CDR3 loop is CASSLVEGRETQYF. The CDR3 nucleotides read TGTGCCAGCAGCTTAGTGGAGGGACGAGAGACCCAGTACTTC.